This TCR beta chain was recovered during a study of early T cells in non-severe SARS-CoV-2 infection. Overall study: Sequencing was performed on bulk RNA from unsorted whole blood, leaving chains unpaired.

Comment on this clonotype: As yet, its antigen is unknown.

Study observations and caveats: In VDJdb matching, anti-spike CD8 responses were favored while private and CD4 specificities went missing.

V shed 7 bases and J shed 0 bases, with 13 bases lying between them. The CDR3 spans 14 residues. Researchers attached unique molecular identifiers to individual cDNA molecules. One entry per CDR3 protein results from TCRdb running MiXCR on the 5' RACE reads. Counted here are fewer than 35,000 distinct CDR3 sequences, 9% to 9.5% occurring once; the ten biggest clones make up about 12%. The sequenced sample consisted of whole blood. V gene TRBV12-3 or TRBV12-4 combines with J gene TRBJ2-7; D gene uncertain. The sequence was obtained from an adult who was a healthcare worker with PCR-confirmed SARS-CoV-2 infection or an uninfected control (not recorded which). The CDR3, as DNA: TGTGCCAGCACCCCGCGGCCGAGCTCCTACGAGCAGTACTTC. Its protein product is CASTPRPSSYEQYF.